The text below deals with one T cell receptor beta chain. Its target is unknown. Both 60 Vbeta primers and 13 Jbeta primers went into the PCR. Under the authors' procedure: Later analysis identified tens of millions of unique TCR beta chains, roughly 11 million shared. Assay used: immunoSEQ multiplex PCR; TCRdb lists only in-frame clones, some missing. D and trimming come from the DNA, and the V and J calls and clone size come from that table. Of 65,000 to 80,000 clones listed, around 68% were seen once; the top ten hold about 9.1%. The data originate from a study of cytomegalovirus exposure and HLA in healthy donors. The study's findings and limits: Researchers counted 164 TCR beta chains as cytomegalovirus-associated. For most subjects, TCR beta sequences were reported to predict HLA-A and HLA-B alleles with accuracy.

CDR3 length: 17 amino acids. Between the trimmed V and J ends, which lost 4 bases and 0 bases, there was a span of 16 bases. The germline V gene encodes CDR1 LNHDA and CDR2 SQIVND (reference sequence). The chain has TRBV19 and TRBJ2-1; a weak D match, TRBD2 (6 bases). Input material: PBMCs. This receptor was obtained from a man between 35 and 55 years old in good health and CMV-seropositive. Here the CDR3 DNA reads TGTGCCAGTAGTAGGGGCCCCCGGGAGAGCTCCTACAATGAGCAGTTCTTC. Its translation is CASSRGPRESSYNEQFF.